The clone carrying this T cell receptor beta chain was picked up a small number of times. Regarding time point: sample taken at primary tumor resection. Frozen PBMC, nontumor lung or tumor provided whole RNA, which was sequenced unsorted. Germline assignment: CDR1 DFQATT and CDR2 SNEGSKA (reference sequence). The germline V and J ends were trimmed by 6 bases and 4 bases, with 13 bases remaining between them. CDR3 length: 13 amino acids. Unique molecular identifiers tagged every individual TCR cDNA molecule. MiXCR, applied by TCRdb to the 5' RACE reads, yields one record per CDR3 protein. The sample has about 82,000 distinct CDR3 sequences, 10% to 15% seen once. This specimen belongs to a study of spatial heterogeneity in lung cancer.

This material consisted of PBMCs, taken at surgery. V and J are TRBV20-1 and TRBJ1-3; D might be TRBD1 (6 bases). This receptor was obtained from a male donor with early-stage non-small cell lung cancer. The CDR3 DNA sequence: TGCAGTGCCCTGCGGACAGAAGGAAACACCATATATTTT. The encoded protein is CSALRTEGNTIYF.